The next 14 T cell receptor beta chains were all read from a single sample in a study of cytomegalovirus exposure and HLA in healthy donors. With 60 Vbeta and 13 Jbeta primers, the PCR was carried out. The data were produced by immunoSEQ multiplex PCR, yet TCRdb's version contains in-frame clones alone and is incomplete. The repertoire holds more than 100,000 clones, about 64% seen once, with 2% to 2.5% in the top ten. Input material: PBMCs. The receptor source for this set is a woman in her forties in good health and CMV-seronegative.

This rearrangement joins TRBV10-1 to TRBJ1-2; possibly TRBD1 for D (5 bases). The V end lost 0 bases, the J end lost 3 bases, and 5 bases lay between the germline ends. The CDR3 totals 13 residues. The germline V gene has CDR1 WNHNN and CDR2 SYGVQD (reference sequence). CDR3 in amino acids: CASSESGDYGYTF. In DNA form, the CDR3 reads TGCGCCAGCAGTGAGTCAGGGGACTATGGCTACACCTTC.

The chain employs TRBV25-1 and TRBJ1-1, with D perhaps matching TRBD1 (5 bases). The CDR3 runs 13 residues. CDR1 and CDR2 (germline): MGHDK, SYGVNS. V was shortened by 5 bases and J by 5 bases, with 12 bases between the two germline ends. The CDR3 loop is CASSSQGGTEAFF. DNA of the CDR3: TGTGCCAGCAGTAGTCAGGGAGGTACTGAAGCTTTCTTT.

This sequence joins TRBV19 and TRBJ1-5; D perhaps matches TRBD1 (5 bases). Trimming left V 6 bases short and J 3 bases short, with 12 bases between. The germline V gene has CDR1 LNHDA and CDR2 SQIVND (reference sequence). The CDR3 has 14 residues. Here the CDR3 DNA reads TGTGCCAGTAGCCTAGACAGTCCCAATCAGCCCCAGCATTTT. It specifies CASSLDSPNQPQHF.

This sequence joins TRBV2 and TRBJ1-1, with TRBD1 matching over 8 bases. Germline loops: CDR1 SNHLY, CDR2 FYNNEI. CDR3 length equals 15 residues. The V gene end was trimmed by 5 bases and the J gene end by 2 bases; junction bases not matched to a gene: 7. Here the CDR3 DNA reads TGTGCCAGCAGTCGGAGACAGGGGAGCAACACTGAAGCTTTCTTT. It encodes CASSRRQGSNTEAFF.

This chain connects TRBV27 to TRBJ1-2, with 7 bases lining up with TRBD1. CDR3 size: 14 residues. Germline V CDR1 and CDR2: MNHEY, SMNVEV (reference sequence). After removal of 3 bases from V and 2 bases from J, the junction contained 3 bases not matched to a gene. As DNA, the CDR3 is TGTGCCAGCAGTTTGGGACAGACGAACTATGGCTACACCTTC. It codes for CASSLGQTNYGYTF.

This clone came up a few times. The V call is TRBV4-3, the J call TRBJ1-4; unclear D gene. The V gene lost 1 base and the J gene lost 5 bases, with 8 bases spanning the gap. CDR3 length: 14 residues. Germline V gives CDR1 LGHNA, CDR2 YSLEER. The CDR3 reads CASSQGRENEKLFF. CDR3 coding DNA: TGCGCCAGCAGCCAAGGACGGGAAAATGAAAAACTGTTTTTT.

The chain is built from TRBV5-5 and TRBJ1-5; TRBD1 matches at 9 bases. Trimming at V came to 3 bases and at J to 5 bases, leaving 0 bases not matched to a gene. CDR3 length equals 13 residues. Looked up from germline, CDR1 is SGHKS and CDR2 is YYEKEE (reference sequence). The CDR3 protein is CASSWDRDQPQHF. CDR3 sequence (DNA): TGTGCCAGCAGCTGGGACAGGGATCAGCCCCAGCATTTT. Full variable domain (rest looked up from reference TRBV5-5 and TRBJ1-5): DAGVTQSPTHLIKTRGQQVTLRCSPISGHKSVSWYQQVLGQGPQFIFQYYEKEERGRGNFPDRFSARQFPNYSSELNVNALLLGDSALYLCASSWDRDQPQHFGDGTRLSIL.

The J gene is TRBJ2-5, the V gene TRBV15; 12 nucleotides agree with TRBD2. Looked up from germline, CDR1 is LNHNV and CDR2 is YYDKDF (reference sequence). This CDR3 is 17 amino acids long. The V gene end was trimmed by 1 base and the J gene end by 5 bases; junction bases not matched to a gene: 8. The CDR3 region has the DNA TGTGCCACCAGCAGAGGGACTAGCGGGGCTAGGGTGGAGACCCAGTACTTC. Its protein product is CATSRGTSGARVETQYF.

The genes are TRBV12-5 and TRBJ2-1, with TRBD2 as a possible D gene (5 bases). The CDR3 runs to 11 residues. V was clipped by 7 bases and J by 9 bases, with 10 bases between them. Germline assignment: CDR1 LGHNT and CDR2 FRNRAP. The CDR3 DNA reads TGTGCTAGTGAGGGAGTGGGTGAGCAGTTCTTC. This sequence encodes CASEGVGEQFF.

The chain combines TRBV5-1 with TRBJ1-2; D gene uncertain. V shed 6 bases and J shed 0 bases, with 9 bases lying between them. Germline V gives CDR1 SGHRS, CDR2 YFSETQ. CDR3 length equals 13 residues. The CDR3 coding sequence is TGCGCCAGCACATTTGGCCCTAACTATGGCTACACCTTC. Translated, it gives CASTFGPNYGYTF. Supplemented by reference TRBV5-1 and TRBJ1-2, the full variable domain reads KAGVTQTPRYLIKTRGQQVTLSCSPISGHRSVSWYQQTPGQGLQFLFEYFSETQRNKGNFPGRFSGRQFSNSRSEMNVSTLELGDSALYLCASTFGPNYGYTFGSGTRLTVV.

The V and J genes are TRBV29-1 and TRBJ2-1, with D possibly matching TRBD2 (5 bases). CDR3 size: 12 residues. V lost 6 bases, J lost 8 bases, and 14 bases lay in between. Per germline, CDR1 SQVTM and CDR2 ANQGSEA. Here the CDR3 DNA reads TGCAGCGTGATCCCCGGGGTTGATGAGCAGTTCTTC. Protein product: CSVIPGVDEQFF.

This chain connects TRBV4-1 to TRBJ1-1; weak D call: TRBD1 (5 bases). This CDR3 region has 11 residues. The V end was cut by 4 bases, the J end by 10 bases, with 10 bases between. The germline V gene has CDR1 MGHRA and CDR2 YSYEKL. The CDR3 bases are TGCGCCAGCAGCCCGGGACTTGGAGCTTTCTTT. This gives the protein CASSPGLGAFF.

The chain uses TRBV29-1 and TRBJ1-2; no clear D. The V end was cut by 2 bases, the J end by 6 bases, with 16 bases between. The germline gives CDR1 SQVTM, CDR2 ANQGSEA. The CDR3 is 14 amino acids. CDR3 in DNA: TGCAGCGTTGAATTGACATCTGGCCACCATGGCTACACCTTC. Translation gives CSVELTSGHHGYTF.

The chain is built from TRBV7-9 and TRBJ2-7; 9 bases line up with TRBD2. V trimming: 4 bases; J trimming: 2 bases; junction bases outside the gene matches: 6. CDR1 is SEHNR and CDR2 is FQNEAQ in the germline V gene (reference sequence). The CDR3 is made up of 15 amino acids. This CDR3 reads CASSSLAGNTYEQYF. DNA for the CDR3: TGTGCCAGCAGCTCTCTAGCGGGAAATACCTACGAGCAGTACTTC.